Included here is one T cell receptor (beta chain) sequence, with context. Antigen unknown. The CDR3 length is 17 residues. V was trimmed by 0 bases and J by 0 bases, leaving 15 bases between them. CDR1 and CDR2 (germline): SGHRS, YFSETQ. These data belong to a study of vaccination effects on CD4 cells after COVID-19. The study's findings and limits: Healthy vaccine recipients' vaccine-induced clones were almost all SARS-CoV-2 mono-reactive.

Within the ViraFEST assay, antigen-specific CD4+ T cells underwent expansion with viral peptide pools prior to sequencing. Cultured cells yielded isolated CD4+ T cells after about ten days. BNT162b2 vaccine or mRNA-1273 vaccine was given to participants in two doses. After fewer than 2.5 million PBMC were placed in each well, they were cultured with approximately 9.1 IU/ml IL-2 and 10 ug/ml peptides. Replacing half the medium with IL-2 medium was done on days 3 and 7. Assay used: immunoSEQ multiplex PCR; TCRdb lists only in-frame clones, some missing. The sample has about 59,000 clones, 60% to 80% seen once; the top ten hold 1.5% to 2%.

This rearrangement joins TRBV5-1 to TRBJ1-1; D is uncertain. The receptor was isolated from a human donor who received a COVID-19 vaccine. Source: CD4+ T cells from PBMCs cultured with HCoV-OC43 spike peptides, taken after COVID-19 vaccination. The subset denotes: HCoV-OC43 spike overlapping peptide pool stimulation. The CDR3 region is CASSLVNSPGMNTEAFF. The CDR3 nucleotides read TGCGCCAGCAGCTTGGTTAATTCTCCAGGAATGAACACTGAAGCTTTCTTT.